Listed here are 16 T cell receptor beta chains from one sample, sequenced in a study of regulatory T cells in long-lasting Graves disease. To make TCR beta libraries, researchers used iRepertoire HTBI primers and Arm-PCR of CDR3 regions. TCRdb called the multiplex PCR reads again in MiXCR, with one record for every CDR3 protein. In the table there are hundreds of thousands of distinct CDR3 sequences, roughly 16% of which are singletons. Indicated time point: newly diagnosed GD, antithyroid drugs for less than 3 months. Extracted PBMC RNA gave rise to the TCR library. In addition, the sample was reused for a study of T cells in Graves' hyperthyroidism and ophthalmopathy.

The source material was peripheral blood mononuclear cells (PBMCs), sampled at new diagnosis, from a patient treated with antithyroid drugs. Source of these receptors: a woman in her twenties or thirties with Graves disease.

In this sample, this clonotype turned up many times. The gene calls are TRBV10-1 and TRBJ2-2; TRBD1 aligns across 7 bases. This CDR3 is built from 14 residues. The germline gives CDR1 WNHNN, CDR2 SYGVQD (reference sequence). With V trimmed by 6 bases and J by 6 bases, 7 bases remained unmatched. As DNA, the CDR3 is TGCGCCAGCAGGGCACACAGGGGTGCCGGGGAGCTGTTTTTT. This translates into CASRAHRGAGELFF.

The rearrangement links TRBV3-1 to TRBJ1-6; the D gene is possibly TRBD1 (5 bases). V was cut by 8 bases and J by 13 bases, with 24 bases left in between. This CDR3 region has 15 residues. In germline, CDR1 is LGHDT, CDR2 YNNKEL (reference sequence). The CDR3 sequence is CASRTVVPGGGPLHF. CDR3 nucleotides: TGTGCCAGCCGTACAGTGGTCCCCGGGGGAGGTCCCCTCCACTTT.

On this clonotype: Mismatch with germline at one junction end may stem from a read error. V usage is TRBV7-7 and J usage is TRBJ2-2; TRBD2 aligns across 7 bases. In germline, CDR1 is SSHAT, CDR2 FNYEAQ (reference sequence). CDR3 size: 14 residues. For the CDR3, the DNA is TGTGCTAGCAGCCGGGACTATAACACCGGGGAGCTGTTTTTT. Amino acid sequence: CASSRDYNTGELFF.

Many counts were recorded for this clonotype. V usage is TRBV27 and J usage is TRBJ1-2, with D tentatively TRBD1 (5 bases). CDR1 and CDR2 (germline): MNHEY, SMNVEV (reference sequence). V was shortened by 5 bases and J by 0 bases, with 13 bases between the two germline ends. The CDR3 is 15 residues long. The CDR3: CASSPRDVANYGYTF. CDR3 nucleotide sequence: TGTGCCAGCAGTCCCCGGGACGTAGCTAACTATGGCTACACCTTC.

The chain joins TRBV18 to TRBJ1-5; D gene uncertain. CDR1 is KGHSH and CDR2 is LQKENI in the germline V gene. There are 15 residues in the CDR3. Trimming took 2 bases from V and 0 from J, leaving 8 bases between them. CDR3: CASSPSQHSNQPQHF. The CDR3 DNA is TGTGCCAGCTCACCATCACAGCATAGCAATCAGCCCCAGCATTTT.

A few counts support this clonotype. V is TRBV28 and J is TRBJ1-2; D possibly corresponds to TRBD1 (6 bases). Trimming took off 2 bases at V and 4 bases at J, with 17 bases between the two ends. Germline CDR1 MDHEN, CDR2 SYDVKM. This CDR3 has 16 amino acids. The CDR3 DNA follows: TGTGCCAGCAGTTTAACTGGAGGGGGGTTAAGCTATGGCTACACCTTC. Its translation is CASSLTGGGLSYGYTF.

This clonotype showed up many times. The chain combines TRBV5-8 with TRBJ1-1; the D gene is possibly TRBD1 (6 bases). CDR1 and CDR2 from the germline V gene are SGHTS and YDEGEE. V shed 4 bases and J shed 6 bases, with 10 bases lying between them. The CDR3 covers 12 residues. CDR3 DNA sequence: TGTGCCAGCAGCGCTCAGGGGTCTGAAGCTTTCTTT. Translating it yields CASSAQGSEAFF.

This clonotype was seen ten or more times. V and J are TRBV2 and TRBJ1-6; 7 nucleotides align to TRBD1. The CDR3 is made up of 13 amino acids. Germline CDR1 is SNHLY and CDR2 is FYNNEI. V lost 6 bases to trimming and J lost 11 bases; unmatched junction nucleotides: 7. Here the CDR3 reads CASSDRVETPLHF. CDR3 sequence (DNA): TGTGCCAGCAGCGACAGGGTGGAGACACCCCTCCACTTT.

This chain connects TRBV2 to TRBJ2-7, with 7 bases aligning to TRBD2. V shed 7 bases and J 2 bases; nucleotides not matched to a gene: 8. This CDR3 has 14 amino acids. CDR1 and CDR2 (germline): SNHLY, FYNNEI. As DNA, the CDR3 is TGTGCCAGCAAACGGGACTACGTCGCCTACGAGCAGTACTTC. This codes for CASKRDYVAYEQYF.

This chain connects TRBV9 to TRBJ2-3; D possibly corresponds to TRBD2 (6 bases). This CDR3 is 15 amino acids long. Germline CDR1 reads SGDLS; CDR2 reads YYNGEE. Trimming stripped 0 bases from V and 5 bases from J, with 13 bases between. The CDR3, as DNA: TGTGCCAGCAGCGTAGGGTGGGAGGAGGAAGATACGCAGTATTTT. Translated: CASSVGWEEEDTQYF.

V gene TRBV20-1 combines with J gene TRBJ2-1; no clear D gene. CDR3 length: 12 residues. V was shortened by 1 base and J by 9 bases, with 10 bases between the two germline ends. Germline CDR1 and CDR2: DFQATT and SNEGSKA (reference sequence). CDR3 coding DNA: TGCAGTGCTAGAGTGGCAGATAGTGAGCAGTTCTTC. It translates to CSARVADSEQFF.

This clonotype was detected ten times or more. The J gene is TRBJ1-2, the V gene TRBV12-3 or TRBV12-4, with D uncertain. This CDR3 comprises 11 residues. Trimming took off 8 bases at V and 5 bases at J, with 9 bases between the two ends. The CDR3 region is CASSLEYGYTF. CDR3 DNA sequence: TGTGCCAGCTCCCTGGAATATGGCTACACCTTC.

This clonotype appeared a few times. This rearrangement joins TRBV11-2 to TRBJ2-5, with 7 bases matching TRBD2. Germline V gene sequence: CDR1 SGHAT, CDR2 FQNNGV. V gave up 6 bases and J gave up 7 bases; unmatched junction bases: 14. CDR3 length: 15 residues. CDR3 DNA sequence: TGTGCCAGCAGTCAAACAGGCGGGAGAGGCGGGACCCAGTACTTC. It translates to CASSQTGGRGGTQYF. Based on the CDR3 plus reference TRBV11-2 and TRBJ2-5, the full variable domain is EAGVAQSPRYKIIEKRQSVAFWCNPISGHATLYWYQQILGQGPKLLIQFQNNGVVDDSQLPKDRFSAERLKGVDSTLKIQPAKLEDSAVYLCASSQTGGRGGTQYFGPGTRLLVL.

This clonotype was picked up many times. V gene TRBV18 combines with J gene TRBJ1-6; possibly TRBD1 for D (5 bases). Between the trimmed V and J ends, which lost 3 bases and 11 bases, there was a span of 14 bases. The CDR3 covers 14 residues. Germline V gives CDR1 KGHSH, CDR2 LQKENI. The CDR3 protein is CASSPGHLWPPLHF. CDR3 DNA sequence: TGTGCCAGCTCACCGGGGCACTTGTGGCCACCCCTCCACTTT.

On this clonotype: A single base separates this from a much larger clone, so it may be a read error. The gene calls are TRBV28 and TRBJ1-5, with D unclear. The V end lost 4 bases, the J end lost 15 bases, and 13 bases lay between the germline ends. Germline V gives CDR1 MDHEN, CDR2 SYDVKM. This CDR3 is 11 amino acids long. In DNA form, the CDR3 reads TGTGCCAGCAGTTCGGAGGAATTAAGGCATTTT. Protein: CASSSEELRHF.

DNA for the CDR3: TGTGCCTGGAGGGCGTTCTCTGGGGCCAACGTCCTGACTTTC. The encoded protein is CAWRAFSGANVLTF. The chain employs TRBV30 and TRBJ2-6; no firm D call. The CDR3 covers 14 residues. Germline V gene sequence: CDR1 GTSNPN, CDR2 SVGIG (reference sequence). V was pared by 3 bases and J by 0 bases, with 6 bases between.